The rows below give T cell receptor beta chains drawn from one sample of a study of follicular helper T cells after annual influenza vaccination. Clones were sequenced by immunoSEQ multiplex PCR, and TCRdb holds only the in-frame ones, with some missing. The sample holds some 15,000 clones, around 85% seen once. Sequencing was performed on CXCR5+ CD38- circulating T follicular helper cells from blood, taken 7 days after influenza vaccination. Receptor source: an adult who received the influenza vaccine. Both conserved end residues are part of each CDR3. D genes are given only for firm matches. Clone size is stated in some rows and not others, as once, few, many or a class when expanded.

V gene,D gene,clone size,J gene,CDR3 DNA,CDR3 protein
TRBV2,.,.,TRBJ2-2,TGTGCCAGCAATACAATGAACACCGGGGAGCTGTTTTTT,CASNTMNTGELFF
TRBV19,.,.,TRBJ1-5,TGTGCCAGTAGTGTCTTCCAGGGGAGCAATCAGCCCCAGCATTTT,CASSVFQGSNQPQHF
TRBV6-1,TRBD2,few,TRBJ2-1,TGTGCCAGCACCCCCCGGGGGGGCGGCGAGCAGTTCTTC,CASTPRGGGEQFF
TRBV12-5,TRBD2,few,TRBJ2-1,TGTGCTAGTGGCCTCCTTTTGCAGCGGGGGGGCTCATCTGAGCAGTTCTTC,CASGLLLQRGGSSEQFF
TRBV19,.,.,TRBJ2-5,TGTGCCAGTAGTAACCCATCCAGGGGCGCCACGGAGACCCAGTACTTC,CASSNPSRGATETQYF
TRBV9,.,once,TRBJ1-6,TGTGCCAGCAGCTCAGAGAGGGATTCACCCCTCCACTTT,CASSSERDSPLHF
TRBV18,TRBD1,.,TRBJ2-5,TGTGCCAGCTGTACAGGGGTACAAGAGACCCAGTACTTC,CASCTGVQETQYF
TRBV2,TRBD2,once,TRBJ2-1,TGTGCCAGCAGTGCCCAACTAGCGGGAGCGGGAAATGAGCAGTTCTTC,CASSAQLAGAGNEQFF
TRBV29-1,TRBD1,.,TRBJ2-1,TGCAGCGTAAGGACAGGGATCGCCTACAATGAGCAGTTCTTC,CSVRTGIAYNEQFF
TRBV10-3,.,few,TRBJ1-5,TGTGCCATCAGTTCACAGGAGGGGTATCAGCCCCAGCATTTT,CAISSQEGYQPQHF
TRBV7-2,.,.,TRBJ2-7,TGTGCCAGCAGCTTAGCGGGTAGCGGTTCCTACGAGCAGTACTTC,CASSLAGSGSYEQYF
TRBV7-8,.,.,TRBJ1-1,TGTGCCAGCAGCTTGAATCAGGGGAACACTGAAGCTTTCTTT,CASSLNQGNTEAFF
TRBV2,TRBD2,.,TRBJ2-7,TGTGCCAGCGGGGGGAGGCGGGGGACTAGCGGGGGAACCTACGAGCAGTACTTC,CASGGRRGTSGGTYEQYF
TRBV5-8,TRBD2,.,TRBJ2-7,TGTGCCAGCAGCTTCCGGTCTAGCGGTATTGGCGAGCAGTACTTC,CASSFRSSGIGEQYF
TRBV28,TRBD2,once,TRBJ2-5,TGTGCCAGCAGTTCGAGCGGGAGAGGCGAGACCCAGTACTTC,CASSSSGRGETQYF
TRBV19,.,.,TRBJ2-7,TGTGCCAGTAGCGACCGGAGGTACGAGCAGTACTTC,CASSDRRYEQYF
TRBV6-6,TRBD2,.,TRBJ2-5,TGTGCCAGCAGCTGGACTAGCGGGGCTCAAGAGACCCAGTACTTC,CASSWTSGAQETQYF